Listed here are 20 T cell receptor beta chains from one sample, sequenced in a study of regulatory and conventional T cells in breast cancer. TCRdb reanalysed the PCR reads using MiXCR and keeps one entry per CDR3 protein. The sample has 550 to 800 distinct CDR3 sequences; 25% to 35% are singletons. The sequenced material came from regulatory T cells from blood. Receptors originate from a female donor with breast cancer.

This clonotype qualifies as large. The rearrangement links TRBV7-9 to TRBJ1-4, with 7 bases matching TRBD1. The CDR3 loop spans 16 amino acids. V gave up 5 bases and J gave up 0 bases; unmatched junction bases: 6. The V gene's germline CDR1 is SEHNR and CDR2 FQNEAQ (reference sequence). In nucleotides, the CDR3 is TGTGCCAGCAGCAAAGCCCAGGGGGCAACTAATGAAAAACTGTTTTTT. Its protein is CASSKAQGATNEKLFF.

This clonotype was counted only a few times. This may be a read error, as it is one base from a much larger clone. As the CDR3 is not closed by the conserved phenylalanine or tryptophan, this likely results from a read error. The chain combines TRBV5-1 with TRBJ1-1; possible D gene TRBD1, 5 bases. The CDR3 is 12 residues long. CDR1 is SGHRS and CDR2 is YFSETQ in the germline V gene. V was pared by 0 bases and J by 8 bases, with 8 bases between. This chain's CDR3 is CASSLVRDEAFS. In nucleotides, the CDR3 is TGCGCCAGCAGCTTGGTACGGGACGAAGCTTTCTCT.

V and J are TRBV12-3 or TRBV12-4 and TRBJ2-7, with 11 bases matching TRBD2. The trim removed 3 bases at V and 4 bases at J, leaving 2 bases unmatched. The CDR3 extends over 14 amino acids. CDR3 DNA: TGTGCCAGCAGTTTCGGACTAGCGGGTTACGAGCAGTACTTC. Protein product: CASSFGLAGYEQYF.

This clonotype was picked up a small number of times. The V call is TRBV5-6, the J call TRBJ1-5; D ambiguous. The CDR3 totals 14 residues. CDR1 is SGHDT and CDR2 is YYEEEE in the germline V gene. Trimming shortened V by 2 bases and J by 0 bases, and 6 bases separated the two germline ends. The CDR3 here is CASSFSYSNQPQHF. Written as DNA, the CDR3 is TGTGCCAGCAGCTTCTCTTATAGCAATCAGCCCCAGCATTTT. The complete variable domain, with remaining parts taken from reference TRBV5-6 and TRBJ1-5, reads DAGVTQSPTHLIKTRGQQVTLRCSPKSGHDTVSWYQQALGQGPQFIFQYYEEEERQRGNFPDRFSGHQFPNYSSELNVNALLLGDSALYLCASSFSYSNQPQHFGDGTRLSIL.

The chain joins TRBV20-1 to TRBJ2-7, with 8 positions matching TRBD2. The germline V gene has CDR1 DFQATT and CDR2 SNEGSKA (reference sequence). CDR3 size: 13 residues. The J segment lost 0 bases and the V segment lost 6 bases, leaving 4 bases of the junction unmatched. The CDR3 is CSAYSGSSYEQYF. DNA for the CDR3: TGCAGTGCGTACAGCGGGAGCTCCTACGAGCAGTACTTC.

This clonotype was found a few times. The chain is built from TRBV29-1 and TRBJ2-5, with D possibly being TRBD1 (5 bases). V was pared by 3 bases and J by 0 bases, with 8 bases between. The CDR3 is made up of 13 amino acids. Looked up from germline, CDR1 is SQVTM and CDR2 is ANQGSEA. CDR3 region: CSVEAGYQETQYF. The CDR3 DNA reads as TGCAGCGTTGAGGCAGGGTACCAAGAGACCCAGTACTTC.

The sample holds a few counts of this clonotype. The rearrangement joins TRBV6-5 to TRBJ2-7, with 10 bases lining up with TRBD2. Germline trimming cut 5 bases from V and 1 base from J; bases unmatched to any gene: 5. This CDR3 contains 15 residues. Looked up from germline, CDR1 is MNHEY and CDR2 is SVGAGI. CDR3 bases: TGTGCCAGCAGTACCCGGACTAGCGGTTCCTACGAGCAGTACTTC. Residues: CASSTRTSGSYEQYF.

By proportion, this clonotype is large. This rearrangement joins TRBV5-6 to TRBJ1-1; 11 nucleotides align to TRBD1. The CDR3 runs to 16 residues. Trimming removed 4 bases from V and 6 bases from J; junction bases left unmatched: 11. Germline assignment: CDR1 SGHDT and CDR2 YYEEEE. The CDR3 protein is CASSGGTGGRGAEAFF. In nucleotides, the CDR3 is TGTGCCAGCAGCGGGGGGACAGGGGGTCGCGGCGCTGAAGCTTTCTTT.

The chain couples TRBV4-3 to TRBJ1-2, with 7 bases aligning to TRBD1. Germline V lookup: CDR1 LGHNA, CDR2 YSLEER. After removal of 3 bases from V and 4 bases from J, the junction contained 2 bases not matched to a gene. This CDR3 spans 13 amino acids. The CDR3 here is CASSHGQAYGYTF. As DNA, the CDR3 is TGCGCCAGCAGCCACGGACAGGCCTATGGCTACACCTTC.

The chain is built from TRBV20-1 and TRBJ1-5; the match to TRBD1 covers 7 bases. This CDR3 has 15 amino acids. Germline CDR1 and CDR2: DFQATT and SNEGSKA (reference sequence). The junction had 11 bases not matched to a gene; V was cut back by 6 bases and J by 3 bases. The CDR3 coding sequence is TGCAGTGCCGGGGACAGCCACTCTCCCAATCAGCCCCAGCATTTT. It translates to CSAGDSHSPNQPQHF.

V and J are TRBV18 and TRBJ2-6; 9 bases match TRBD1. Germline V gene data show CDR1 as KGHSH and CDR2 as LQKENI. The V gene end was trimmed by 1 base and the J gene end by 4 bases; junction bases not matched to a gene: 8. CDR3 length: 18 residues. CDR3 DNA: TGTGCCAGCTCACCACGCCCTGGACAGGGGCCCGGGGCCAACGTCCTGACTTTC. Translated: CASSPRPGQGPGANVLTF.

By its share, this clonotype is large (0.1 to 1%). The rearrangement uses TRBV12-3 or TRBV12-4 and TRBJ2-3, with D unresolved. Trimming took off 4 bases at V and 6 bases at J, with 8 bases between the two ends. The CDR3 has 12 amino acids. The chain's CDR3 is CASSSSADTQYF. The CDR3 DNA reads TGTGCCAGCAGTTCTAGTGCCGATACGCAGTATTTT.

This clonotype was recorded a few times. The CDR3 sequence is CASSSGRLVGFEAFF. CDR3 coding DNA: TGTGCCAGCAGCTCAGGACGGCTAGTAGGATTTGAAGCTTTCTTT. V is TRBV11-1 and J is TRBJ1-1; D is undetermined. The CDR3 extends over 15 amino acids. Germline CDR1 SGHAT, CDR2 FQDESV (reference sequence). The V end was cut by 4 bases, the J end by 7 bases, with 19 bases between.

This clonotype has only one observation. CDR3 amino acids: CASSTQAALAYNEQFF. The DNA of the CDR3 is TGCGCCAGCAGCACTCAGGCTGCACTGGCCTACAATGAGCAGTTCTTC. The chain couples TRBV5-1 to TRBJ2-1; D is uncertain. V lost 4 bases and J lost 2, with 16 bases in between. Germline V gene sequence: CDR1 SGHRS, CDR2 YFSETQ. The CDR3 is made up of 16 amino acids.

In regard to this clonotype: This likely comes from a read error, as the CDR3 has no conserved phenylalanine or tryptophan at its end. The DNA is omitted, as the CDR3 cannot be located on it reliably, and the CDR3 follows TCRdb's listing. V usage is TRBV29-1 and J usage is TRBJ2-7; the D segment call TRBD1 is taken from the table without a DNA check. Germline loops: CDR1 SQVTM, CDR2 ANQGSEA. The CDR3 is 13 residues long, counting both termini. This CDR3 is CSAPTLGTSPFLR.

A note on this clonotype: The junction does not match germline at one end; this may be a read error. The chain joins TRBV7-2 to TRBJ2-3; 9 nucleotides line up with TRBD2. CDR1 SGHTA and CDR2 FQGNSA come from the germline V gene. The CDR3 totals 22 residues. The CDR3 spells CANSPGQIGLARATTFTDTQYF. CDR3 DNA: TGTGCCAACAGCCCTGGACAGATCGGACTAGCGAGGGCGACCACCTTTACAGATACGCAGTATTTT.

The sample holds a few counts of this clonotype. The J gene is TRBJ1-6, the V gene TRBV6-1; D is unclear. The CDR3 totals 13 residues. The V end lost 6 bases, the J end lost 7 bases, and 10 bases lay between the germline ends. Germline V gene data show CDR1 as MNHNS and CDR2 as SASEGT. The CDR3 region is CASSEAVNSPLHF. The DNA of the CDR3 is TGTGCCAGCAGCGAGGCCGTGAATTCACCCCTCCACTTT.

The chain couples TRBV7-9 to TRBJ2-7; no clear D. V lost 1 base and J 5 bases, leaving 30 bases between the germline ends. From germline, CDR1 is SEHNR and CDR2 FQNEAQ (reference sequence). The CDR3 length is 20 residues. The CDR3 coding sequence is TGTGCCAGCAGCTTAGTAAGATCCAAAAACCCTAGACCGCAAACCCACGAGCAGTACTTC. Translating it yields CASSLVRSKNPRPQTHEQYF.

A word on this clonotype: Germline and junction disagree at one end, which may indicate a read error. CDR3 sequence reads: CVSSVTSGTDTQYF. The CDR3 DNA reads TGTGTCAGCAGCGTAACTAGCGGCACAGATACGCAGTATTTT. The V call is TRBV7-2, the J call TRBJ2-3; 7 nucleotides match TRBD2. The CDR3 totals 14 residues. The germline CDR1 and CDR2 sequences are SGHTA and FQGNSA.

The genes are TRBV7-8 and TRBJ2-1, with 7 bases that match TRBD1. The germline gives CDR1 SGHVS, CDR2 FQNEAQ. The CDR3 spans 15 residues. Trimming removed 2 bases from V and 8 bases from J; junction bases left unmatched: 9. CDR3 amino acids: CASSLRDSAFDEQFF. The CDR3, as DNA: TGTGCCAGCAGCTTAAGGGACAGCGCGTTCGATGAGCAGTTCTTC.